Following are 10 T cell receptor beta chains from one sample sequenced in a study of neoadjuvant nivolumab and ipilimumab in lung cancer. Assay used: immunoSEQ multiplex PCR; TCRdb lists only in-frame clones, some missing. The sample lists tens of thousands of clones; approximately 84% were seen once. Material: peripheral blood, obtained before neoadjuvant nivolumab, alone or with ipilimumab. Every receptor here comes from an adult with non-small cell lung cancer.

This chain uses TRBV20-1 with TRBJ2-1; unclear D gene. The CDR3 loop spans 11 amino acids. The ends were cut back, 6 bases at V and 3 bases at J, with 6 bases in the middle. Germline V CDR1 and CDR2: DFQATT, SNEGSKA (reference sequence). The DNA for the CDR3 is TGCAGTGCGATGGGCTACAATGAGCAGTTCTTC. Encoded protein: CSAMGYNEQFF.

The rearrangement links TRBV15 to TRBJ1-2; D is ambiguous. V lost 0 bases and J lost 7, with 15 bases in between. The CDR3 is 15 residues long. The germline CDR1 and CDR2 sequences are LNHNV and YYDKDF (reference sequence). This CDR3 is CATSRDRADSGGYTF. CDR3 nucleotides: TGTGCCACCAGCAGAGATCGTGCCGACTCAGGTGGCTACACCTTC. Drawing the rest from reference TRBV15 and TRBJ1-2, the complete variable domain is DAMVIQNPRYQVTQFGKPVTLSCSQTLNHNVMYWYQQKSSQAPKLLFHYYDKDFNNEADTPDNFQSRRPNTSFCFLDIRSPGLGDTAMYLCATSRDRADSGGYTFGSGTRLTVV.

The chain combines TRBV5-1 with TRBJ2-7; 11 bases line up with TRBD2. CDR1 and CDR2 (germline): SGHRS, YFSETQ. The CDR3 contains 15 residues. Trimming took 0 bases from V and 4 from J; bases not matched to a gene: 3. The CDR3 coding sequence is TGCGCCAGCAGCTTGGGAGGGACTAGCGGTTACGAGCAGTACTTC. It yields the protein CASSLGGTSGYEQYF.

This chain uses TRBV6-1 with TRBJ1-1; the D gene is possibly TRBD1 (6 bases). This CDR3 has 15 amino acids. From germline, CDR1 is MNHNS and CDR2 SASEGT. The ends were cut back, 0 bases at V and 4 bases at J, with 12 bases in the middle. CDR3 nucleotide sequence: TGTGCCAGCAGTGAAGCTTGGGGGCTTGTCACTGAAGCTTTCTTT. The encoded protein is CASSEAWGLVTEAFF.

This clone occurred a few times. The chain joins TRBV6-1 to TRBJ2-7; D call uncertain. The ends were cut back, 1 base at V and 9 bases at J, with 10 bases in the middle. The germline V gene has CDR1 MNHNS and CDR2 SASEGT. CDR3 size: 12 residues. The CDR3 DNA reads TGTGCCAGCAGTGAAGGTTATTTGTGGCAGTACTTC. Protein product: CASSEGYLWQYF.

This clone was detected once. The chain is built from TRBV7-6 and TRBJ2-3; a possible D gene is TRBD1 (7 bases). The CDR3 is 13 amino acids. V was trimmed by 5 bases and J by 8 bases, leaving 14 bases between them. The V gene's germline CDR1 is SGHVS and CDR2 FNYEAQ. The DNA for the CDR3 is TGTGCCAGCAGCCGTACCAGGGGGGTTACGCAGTATTTT. It is translated as CASSRTRGVTQYF.

In its sample, this clone was seen once. The chain couples TRBV5-5 to TRBJ2-7; 7 bases map to TRBD1. This CDR3 has 13 amino acids. V gave up 4 bases and J gave up 3 bases; unmatched junction bases: 4. CDR1 and CDR2 from the germline V gene are SGHKS and YYEKEE (reference sequence). CDR3 sequence (DNA): TGTGCCAGCAGCCGGGACAGAGACTACGAGCAGTACTTC. Its translation is CASSRDRDYEQYF.

This clone has a single count. The same CDR3 also results from other DNA sequences found in this sample. The V and J genes are TRBV29-1 and TRBJ2-7; 9 bases align to TRBD1. In germline, CDR1 is SQVTM, CDR2 ANQGSEA. There are 15 residues in the CDR3. J was trimmed by 2 bases and V by 4 bases; bases with no gene match: 9. DNA of the CDR3: TGCAGCGTTGGCCGATTACAGGGGGCCCCCTACGAGCAGTACTTC. Its translation is CSVGRLQGAPYEQYF.

The J gene is TRBJ2-1, the V gene TRBV7-3; D may be TRBD2 (6 bases). CDR3 length: 14 amino acids. V shed 4 bases and J shed 5 bases, with 12 bases lying between them. Germline V CDR1 and CDR2: SGHTA, FQGTGA. The CDR3 loop is CASSSSGEDNEQFF. In nucleotides, the CDR3 is TGTGCCAGCAGCTCATCGGGGGAGGACAATGAGCAGTTCTTC.

DNA of the CDR3: TGCGCCAGCAGCTTGGAAGGGGCGAACTATGGCTACACCTTC. It is translated as CASSLEGANYGYTF. This sequence joins TRBV5-1 and TRBJ1-2, with D possibly being TRBD1 (5 bases). The V end lost 0 bases, the J end lost 2 bases, and 8 bases lay between the germline ends. Germline V lookup: CDR1 SGHRS, CDR2 YFSETQ. The CDR3 loop spans 14 amino acids.